The next 30 T cell receptor beta chains were all read from a single sample in a study of blood T cells in healthy people across ages. PCR was performed a second time for about 6 to 12 cycles using a sample-barcoded 5' primer and a J-beta primer mix. One entry per CDR3 protein results from TCRdb running MiXCR on the 5' RACE reads. The sample lists 890,000 or so distinct CDR3 sequences, around 62% occurring once. Sequencing input: blood. These receptor sequences come from a man in his thirties or forties in good health.

This chain joins TRBV29-1 and TRBJ2-7, with a tentative D call TRBD1 (5 bases). This CDR3 is built from 12 residues. Trimming cost V 4 bases and J 2 bases, with 9 bases left between them. The germline V gene encodes CDR1 SQVTM and CDR2 ANQGSEA. CDR3 residues: CSVGGSPYEQYF. The CDR3 coding sequence is TGCAGCGTTGGGGGCAGTCCCTACGAGCAGTACTTC.

The V call is TRBV21-1, the J call TRBJ2-7; the DNA was not compared with TRBD1, the D call given in the table. TRBV21-1 is a pseudogene locus. The CDR3 sequence is 14 residues long. CDR3 nucleotide sequence: TGTGCCAGCAGCAACGGGACAGGGTCCCACGAGCAGTACTTC. This gives the protein CASSNGTGSHEQYF.

DNA for the CDR3: TGTGCCAGCAGTTTTGCGGGGGCGAAGACCCAGTACTTC. It codes for CASSFAGAKTQYF. The V and J genes are TRBV12-3 or TRBV12-4 and TRBJ2-5; D perhaps matches TRBD2 (7 bases). Trimming stripped 3 bases from V and 6 bases from J, with 11 bases between. This CDR3 has 13 residues.

This clonotype has just one count. V is TRBV27 and J is TRBJ2-7; possibly TRBD2 for D (5 bases). The CDR3 is 10 residues long. The germline CDR1 and CDR2 sequences are MNHEY and SMNVEV (reference sequence). The CDR3 nucleotides are TGTCCAGGACTCTCCTACGAGCAGTACTTC. Its translation is CPGLSYEQYF.

Details on this clonotype: An end of the junction does not agree with germline; a read error may underlie this. The chain employs TRBV12-3 or TRBV12-4 and TRBJ2-3; 9 bases fit TRBD2. The CDR3 is 17 residues long. CDR3 protein: CASSPLRGGAWADTQYF. DNA of the CDR3: TGTGCCAGCAGTCCTCTGCGCGGGGGGGCCTGGGCAGATACGCAGTACTTT.

The V call is TRBV20-1, the J call TRBJ1-1; the D gene is possibly TRBD1 (6 bases). The CDR3 runs 15 residues. Trimming took 6 bases from V and 1 from J, leaving 18 bases between them. Germline CDR1 DFQATT, CDR2 SNEGSKA (reference sequence). This chain's CDR3 is CSATDSRASNTEAFF. CDR3 bases: TGCAGTGCCACGGACAGCAGAGCATCGAACACTGAAGCTTTCTTT.

To note about this clonotype: At one boundary the junction diverges from the germline segment, which might be a read error. The chain employs TRBV3-1 and TRBJ1-5; no clear D. The CDR3 is 14 amino acids. The V gene's germline CDR1 is LGHDT and CDR2 YNNKEL (reference sequence). The CDR3 reads CASSQGVGNQPQHF. In DNA, the CDR3 is TGTGCCAGCAGTCAAGGAGTCGGCAATCAGCCCCAGCATTTT.

The chain couples TRBV14 to TRBJ1-1; D not certain. This CDR3 is 12 amino acids long. The germline CDR1 and CDR2 sequences are SGHDN and FVKESK. Trimming stripped 3 bases from V and 1 base from J, with 3 bases between. CDR3 in amino acids: CASSHQNTEAFF. The CDR3 DNA follows: TGTGCCAGCAGCCACCAGAACACTGAAGCTTTCTTT.

This clonotype was detected only a few times. The gene calls are TRBV6-5 and TRBJ2-7; D gene unclear. CDR3 size: 13 residues. Germline CDR1 and CDR2: MNHEY and SVGAGI. Trimming pared 7 bases from V and 0 bases from J, leaving 10 bases between. The CDR3 sequence is CASKTRNSYEQYF. The CDR3 DNA follows: TGTGCCAGCAAGACCCGCAACTCCTACGAGCAGTACTTC.

This chain links TRBV4-3 with TRBJ1-4; 10 bases are shared with TRBD1. The J segment lost 8 bases and the V segment lost 0 bases, leaving 3 bases of the junction unmatched. From germline, CDR1 is LGHNA and CDR2 YSLEER. CDR3 length equals 15 residues. CDR3 region: CASSQDRTGGEKLFF. In DNA form, the CDR3 reads TGCGCCAGCAGCCAAGACAGGACAGGGGGAGAAAAACTGTTTTTT.

This chain uses TRBV24-1 with TRBJ2-2; TRBD1 matches 9 bases. CDR3 length: 15 amino acids. Germline V CDR1 and CDR2: KGHDR, SFDVKD. V gave up 8 bases and J gave up 4 bases; unmatched junction bases: 7. CDR3 nucleotides: TGTGCCACCACCCAGGGACAGGGTACCACCGGGGAGCTGTTTTTT. Its translation is CATTQGQGTTGELFF.

The sample holds a few counts of this clonotype. This chain links TRBV27 with TRBJ2-5; D unresolved. The J call may be incorrect, as the DNA end agrees better with TRBJ2-7. Germline values: CDR1 MNHEY, CDR2 SMNVEV (reference sequence). The CDR3 covers 15 residues. The CDR3 is CASSLRVSRADEQYF. CDR3 bases: TGTGCCAGCAGTTTAAGAGTGTCAAGGGCCGACGAGCAGTACTTC.

This clonotype appeared once. The V gene is TRBV3-1, the J gene TRBJ2-4; D unresolved. This CDR3 is built from 13 residues. Germline V gives CDR1 LGHDT, CDR2 YNNKEL (reference sequence). V dropped 6 bases and J dropped 13 bases, with 19 bases sitting between them. The CDR3 reads CASSNTGYNEQYF. CDR3 DNA sequence: TGTGCCAGCAGTAATACCGGATACAATGAGCAGTACTTC. Drawing the rest from reference TRBV3-1 and TRBJ2-4, the complete variable domain is DTAVSQTPKYLVTQMGNDKSIKCEQNLGHDTMYWYKQDSKKFLKIMFSYNNKELIINETVPNRFSPKSPDKAHLNLHINSLELGDSAVYFCASSNTGYNEQYFGAGTRLSVL.

In the case of this clonotype: This clone may be a read error of a much larger clone one base away. The chain joins TRBV6-2 or TRBV6-3 to TRBJ2-3, with a weak D call TRBD1 (6 bases). This CDR3 comprises 14 residues. Germline V gives CDR1 MNHEY, CDR2 SVGEGT. V was shortened by 8 bases and J by 2 bases, with 14 bases between the two germline ends. This CDR3 is CASAQTGLTDTQYF. CDR3 nucleotide sequence: TGTGCCAGCGCCCAGACAGGACTCACAGATACGCAGTATTTT.

The chain couples TRBV29-1 to TRBJ1-1; D is perhaps TRBD1 (5 bases). The ends were cut back, 7 bases at V and 0 bases at J, with 9 bases in the middle. The germline V gene encodes CDR1 SQVTM and CDR2 ANQGSEA. The CDR3 has 12 residues. CDR3 nucleotide sequence: TGCAGCGCCGTGGGGCTGAACACTGAAGCTTTCTTT. Its translation: CSAVGLNTEAFF.

The chain couples TRBV6-5 to TRBJ1-2; D ambiguous. CDR1 is MNHEY, CDR2 SVGAGI, per germline. The V gene lost 6 bases and the J gene lost 4 bases, with 15 bases spanning the gap. The CDR3 is 14 residues long. The CDR3 protein is CASSPVGDLYGYTF. In DNA form, the CDR3 reads TGTGCCAGCAGCCCCGTTGGGGATCTCTATGGCTACACCTTC.

The chain links TRBV12-3 or TRBV12-4 to TRBJ2-1, with D possibly TRBD1 on 6 matching bases. The V end lost 5 bases, the J end lost 15 bases, and 20 bases lay between the germline ends. The CDR3 runs to 13 residues. Here the CDR3 reads CASSGRDTRPPFF. The CDR3 region has the DNA TGTGCCAGCAGTGGCCGGGACACAAGGCCCCCGTTCTTC.

This chain joins TRBV20-1 and TRBJ1-5, with 7 positions matching TRBD1. The CDR3 is 14 amino acids. Looked up from germline, CDR1 is DFQATT and CDR2 is SNEGSKA (reference sequence). Trimming at V came to 0 bases and at J to 5 bases, leaving 4 bases not matched to a gene. DNA for the CDR3: TGCAGTGCTAGAGACCAGACAGGGTATCAGCCCCAGCATTTT. It encodes CSARDQTGYQPQHF.

The chain carries TRBV4-3 and TRBJ2-1, with D perhaps matching TRBD2 (7 bases). This CDR3 has 14 residues. Deletions cut 9 bases from V and 6 bases from J, with 18 bases between. The germline V gene has CDR1 LGHNA and CDR2 YSLEER. CDR3 region: CASRGGRGGNEQFF. The CDR3 nucleotides are TGCGCCAGTAGGGGGGGCCGTGGTGGCAATGAGCAGTTCTTC.

The chain employs TRBV7-2 and TRBJ2-4; 8 bases map to TRBD1. The better agreement between TRBJ2-7 and the DNA end casts doubt on the J call. Germline V gene lookup returns CDR1 SGHTA and CDR2 FQGNSA. The CDR3 runs 18 residues. The CDR3: CASSLAPPGQVLTYEQYF. For the CDR3, the DNA is TGTGCCAGCAGCTTAGCCCCTCCGGGACAGGTATTAACCTACGAGCAGTACTTC.

A few counts support this clonotype. The V and J genes are TRBV6-1 and TRBJ1-6; TRBD1 matches at 8 bases. Germline lookup yields CDR1 MNHNS and CDR2 SASEGT. V was pared by 4 bases and J by 5 bases, with 10 bases of the junction left unmatched. CDR3 size: 17 residues. This chain's CDR3 is CASSAHLGQVNNSPLHF. The CDR3, as DNA: TGTGCCAGCAGTGCTCACTTGGGACAGGTCAATAATTCACCCCTCCACTTT.

With respect to this clonotype: The junction departs from the called germline gene at one end, perhaps through a read error. The V and J genes are TRBV27 and TRBJ2-1; D gene ambiguous. The CDR3 has 15 residues. Germline-derived CDR1 and CDR2 are MNHEY and SMNVEV (reference sequence). As DNA, the CDR3 is TGTGCCAGCAGGAAAACTGCGGACGCCTACAAGGAGCAGTTCTTC. Amino acid sequence: CASRKTADAYKEQFF.

The chain employs TRBV5-1 and TRBJ2-2, with D tentatively TRBD1 (6 bases). V lost 1 base to trimming and J lost 7 bases, with 11 bases between them. CDR1 SGHRS and CDR2 YFSETQ come from the germline V gene. The CDR3 loop spans 14 amino acids. CDR3 loop: CASSLSQGIGELFF. CDR3 nucleotides: TGCGCCAGCAGCTTGTCACAGGGTATCGGGGAGCTGTTTTTT.

The chain joins TRBV18 to TRBJ1-5, with D possibly TRBD1 on 6 matching bases. The V gene's germline CDR1 is KGHSH and CDR2 LQKENI. The CDR3 totals 17 residues. Trimming removed 1 base from V and 8 bases from J, with 21 bases in between. The CDR3 DNA is TGTGCCAGCTCACCACGGGCTGCAGCGACAGGAAGTGAGCCCCAGCATTTT. It translates to CASSPRAAATGSEPQHF.

The chain couples TRBV29-1 to TRBJ2-5, with TRBD1 matching over 8 bases. The CDR3 consists of 13 residues. Trimming took 6 bases from V and 5 from J; bases not matched to a gene: 8. Germline-derived CDR1 and CDR2 are SQVTM and ANQGSEA. The CDR3, as DNA: TGCAGCGTCGCGACAGGGGCGGGGGAGACCCAGTACTTC. This encodes CSVATGAGETQYF. The variable domain in full, with the rest retrieved from reference TRBV29-1 and TRBJ2-5, is SAVISQKPSRDICQRGTSLTIQCQVDSQVTMMFWYRQQPGQSLTLIATANQGSEATYESGFVIDKFPISRPNLTFSTLTVSNMSPEDSSIYLCSVATGAGETQYFGPGTRLLVL.

The gene calls are TRBV30 and TRBJ1-4, with no clear D. CDR1 GTSNPN and CDR2 SVGIG come from the germline V gene (reference sequence). Trimming left V 0 bases short and J 6 bases short, with 8 bases between. The CDR3 loop spans 13 amino acids. The chain's CDR3 is CAWSVGFDEKLFF. CDR3 in DNA: TGTGCCTGGAGTGTTGGGTTTGATGAAAAACTGTTTTTT.

This clonotype came up many times. The chain is built from TRBV5-1 and TRBJ2-5; D is perhaps TRBD1 (6 bases). The germline V gene encodes CDR1 SGHRS and CDR2 YFSETQ. V lost 4 bases to trimming and J lost 4 bases, with 14 bases between them. This CDR3 contains 14 residues. As DNA, the CDR3 is TGCGCCAGCAGCGGTATTCCAGGGGTAGAGACCCAGTACTTC. The encoded protein is CASSGIPGVETQYF.

The genes are TRBV20-1 and TRBJ1-1; 8 nucleotides align to TRBD1. CDR1 DFQATT and CDR2 SNEGSKA come from the germline V gene (reference sequence). The CDR3 is 12 residues long. Unmatched junction bases numbered 4, after V lost 7 bases and J lost 3 bases. The CDR3 sequence: CSGRDRHTEAFF. CDR3 in DNA: TGCAGTGGGAGGGACAGGCACACTGAAGCTTTCTTT.

This clonotype was seen only once. The chain is built from TRBV7-9 and TRBJ2-3; D remains unclear. Germline V CDR1 and CDR2: SEHNR, FQNEAQ (reference sequence). V lost 2 bases and J lost 0, with 6 bases in between. CDR3 size: 14 residues. As DNA, the CDR3 is TGTGCCAGCAGCTTATCGCTGAGCACAGATACGCAGTATTTT. It specifies CASSLSLSTDTQYF. Combining the CDR3 with reference TRBV7-9 and TRBJ2-3 gives the whole variable domain DTGVSQNPRHKITKRGQNVTFRCDPISEHNRLYWYRQTLGQGPEFLTYFQNEAQLEKSRLLSDRFSAERPKGSFSTLEIQRTEQGDSAMYLCASSLSLSTDTQYFGPGTRLTVL.

The chain uses TRBV6-2 or TRBV6-3 and TRBJ2-5; D may be TRBD1 or TRBD2 (5 bases each). V was shortened by 7 bases and J by 5 bases, with 17 bases between the two germline ends. CDR3 size: 14 residues. CDR1 is MNHEY and CDR2 is SVGEGT in the germline V gene. The CDR3 here is CASMAEGSSETQYF. The CDR3 nucleotides are TGTGCCAGCATGGCAGAGGGGTCTTCGGAGACCCAGTACTTC.